The 5 T cell receptor beta chains below were found in one sample sequenced in a study of blood T cell repertoires in COVID-19. Here immunoSEQ multiplex PCR was the method, and the copy in TCRdb shows in-frame clones only, minus some. The sample consists of some 200,000 clones, around 86% of them appearing once. Input material: peripheral blood. These receptors were collected from a man aged 65-85 years with acute or convalescent COVID-19.

This clone was detected once. The V and J genes are TRBV7-9 and TRBJ2-2; D is unresolved. The V and J ends lost 0 bases and 4 bases respectively, with 9 bases between them. CDR1 is SEHNR, CDR2 FQNEAQ, per germline (reference sequence). The CDR3 has 15 amino acids. DNA for the CDR3: TGTGCCAGCAGCTTAGCAGGCAGACTCACCGGGGAGCTGTTTTTT. This translates into CASSLAGRLTGELFF.

The chain employs TRBV9 and TRBJ1-4; TRBD1 aligns across 9 bases. This CDR3 comprises 16 residues. CDR1 is SGDLS and CDR2 is YYNGEE in the germline V gene. The V gene end was trimmed by 3 bases and the J gene end by 4 bases; junction bases not matched to a gene: 7. The CDR3 nucleotides are TGTGCCAGCAGCGGGCACGGACAGGGGAGTAATGAAAAACTGTTTTTT. Translation gives CASSGHGQGSNEKLFF.

This clone was detected many times. This rearrangement joins TRBV6-5 to TRBJ1-2, with no clear D. Germline V gives CDR1 MNHEY, CDR2 SVGAGI. The CDR3 runs to 15 residues. Trimming removed 0 bases at V and 1 base at J, with 9 bases between. CDR3: CASSYSRGLNYGYTF. For the CDR3, the DNA is TGTGCCAGCAGTTACTCGAGAGGGCTTAACTATGGCTACACCTTC.

The chain couples TRBV15 to TRBJ2-3; the D is unclear. The V gene lost 9 bases and the J gene lost 4 bases, with 8 bases spanning the gap. Germline V gene data show CDR1 as LNHNV and CDR2 as YYDKDF (reference sequence). The CDR3 runs 11 residues. The CDR3 sequence is CATTRSDTQYF. In nucleotides, the CDR3 is TGTGCCACTACGCGGTCAGATACGCAGTATTTT.

As for this clone: Other DNA variants within this sample encode the same CDR3. The chain has TRBV7-9 and TRBJ2-3; D uncertain. Germline lookup yields CDR1 SEHNR and CDR2 FQNEAQ (reference sequence). The ends were cut back, 7 bases at V and 6 bases at J, with 8 bases in the middle. This CDR3 region has 11 residues. CDR3 sequence: CASTRADTQYF. CDR3 nucleotide sequence: TGTGCCAGCACGCGTGCGGATACGCAGTATTTT.